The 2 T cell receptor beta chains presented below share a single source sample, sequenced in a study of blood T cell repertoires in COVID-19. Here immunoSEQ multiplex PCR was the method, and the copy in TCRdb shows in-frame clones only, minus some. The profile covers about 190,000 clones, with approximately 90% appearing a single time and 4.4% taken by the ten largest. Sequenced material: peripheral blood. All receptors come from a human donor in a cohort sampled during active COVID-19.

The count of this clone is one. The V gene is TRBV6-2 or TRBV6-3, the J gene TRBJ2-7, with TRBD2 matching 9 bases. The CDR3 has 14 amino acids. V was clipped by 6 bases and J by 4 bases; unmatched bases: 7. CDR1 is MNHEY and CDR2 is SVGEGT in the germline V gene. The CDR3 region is CASSLSGGRYEQYF. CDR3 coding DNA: TGTGCCAGCAGCCTTAGCGGGGGCCGATACGAGCAGTACTTC.

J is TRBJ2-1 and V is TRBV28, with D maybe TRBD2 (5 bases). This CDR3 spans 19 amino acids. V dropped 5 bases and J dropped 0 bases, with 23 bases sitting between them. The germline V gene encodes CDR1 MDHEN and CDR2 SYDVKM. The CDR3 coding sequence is TGTGCCAGCAGTCTCCCACCCGGAGGCCGGAAACACTCCTACAATGAGCAGTTCTTC. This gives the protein CASSLPPGGRKHSYNEQFF. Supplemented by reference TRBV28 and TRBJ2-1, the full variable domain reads DVKVTQSSRYLVKRTGEKVFLECVQDMDHENMFWYRQDPGLGLRLIYFSYDVKMKEKGDIPEGYSVSREKKERFSLILESASTNQTSMYLCASSLPPGGRKHSYNEQFFGPGTRLTVL.